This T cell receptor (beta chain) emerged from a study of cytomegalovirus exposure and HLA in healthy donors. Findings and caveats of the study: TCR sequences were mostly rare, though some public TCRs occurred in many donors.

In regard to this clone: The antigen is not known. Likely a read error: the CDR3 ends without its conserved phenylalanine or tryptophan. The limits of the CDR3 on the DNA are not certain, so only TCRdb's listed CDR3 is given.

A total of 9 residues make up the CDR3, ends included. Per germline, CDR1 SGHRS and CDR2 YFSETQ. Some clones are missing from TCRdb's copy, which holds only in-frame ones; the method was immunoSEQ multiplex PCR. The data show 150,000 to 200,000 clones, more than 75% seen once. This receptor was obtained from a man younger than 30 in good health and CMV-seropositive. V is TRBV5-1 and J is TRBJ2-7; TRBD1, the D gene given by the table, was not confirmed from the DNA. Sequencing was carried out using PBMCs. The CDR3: CASSLQEST.